This T cell receptor (beta chain) was profiled in a study of blood T cell repertoires in COVID-19. Study summary: The United States, Italy and Spain supplied acute and convalescent COVID-19 samples. PBMCs, B-cell-depleted T cells, or T cells provided the cDNA or gDNA that made up the material.

Patients in Seattle were enrolled during active infection, then followed longitudinally. Original handling: Reference gene primer amplification gave nucleated cell count estimates. Using immunoSEQ multiplex PCR, the repertoire was profiled, and TCRdb retains in-frame clones only, with some absent. The DNA was the basis for D and trimming; V, J and clone size are from that table. The data contain 150,000 to 200,000 clones, approximately 95% of them singletons. Germline V CDR1 and CDR2: LNHDA, SQIVND (reference sequence). Trimming took off 3 bases at V and 0 bases at J, with 12 bases between the two ends. This CDR3 contains 16 residues.

This chain connects TRBV19 to TRBJ1-3; D unclear. Sequenced input: peripheral blood. The TCR originated in a woman aged 60-75 years with COVID-19, enrolled during active disease. In nucleotides, the CDR3 is TGTGCCAGTAGTATCCGAGGTACAAACTCTGGAAACACCATATATTTT. Protein sequence: CASSIRGTNSGNTIYF. The variable domain in full, with the rest retrieved from reference TRBV19 and TRBJ1-3, is DGGITQSPKYLFRKEGQNVTLSCEQNLNHDAMYWYRQDPGQGLRLIYYSQIVNDFQKGDIAEGYSVSREKKESFPLTVTSAQKNPTAFYLCASSIRGTNSGNTIYFGEGSWLTVV.